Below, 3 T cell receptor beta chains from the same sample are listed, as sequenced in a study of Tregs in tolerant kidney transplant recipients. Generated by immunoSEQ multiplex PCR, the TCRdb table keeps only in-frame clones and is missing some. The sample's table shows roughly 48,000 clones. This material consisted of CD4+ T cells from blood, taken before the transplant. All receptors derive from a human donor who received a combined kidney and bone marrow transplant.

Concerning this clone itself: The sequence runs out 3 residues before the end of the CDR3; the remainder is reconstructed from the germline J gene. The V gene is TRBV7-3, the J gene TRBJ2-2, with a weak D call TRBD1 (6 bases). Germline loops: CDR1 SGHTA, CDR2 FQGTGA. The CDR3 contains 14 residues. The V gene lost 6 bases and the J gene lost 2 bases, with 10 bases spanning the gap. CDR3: CASRSTGNTGELFF. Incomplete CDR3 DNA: TGTGCCAGCAGATCGACAGGAAACACCGGGGAG.

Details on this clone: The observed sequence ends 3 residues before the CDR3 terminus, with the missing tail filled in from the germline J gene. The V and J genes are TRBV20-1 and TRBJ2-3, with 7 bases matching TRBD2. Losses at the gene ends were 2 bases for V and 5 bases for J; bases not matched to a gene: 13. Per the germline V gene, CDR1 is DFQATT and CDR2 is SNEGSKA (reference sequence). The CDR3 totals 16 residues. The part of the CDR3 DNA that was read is TGCAGTGCTAGATTGGGGGGAGGCGGGAGCGGAGATACG. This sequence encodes CSARLGGGGSGDT. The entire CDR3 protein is CSARLGGGGSGDTQYF.

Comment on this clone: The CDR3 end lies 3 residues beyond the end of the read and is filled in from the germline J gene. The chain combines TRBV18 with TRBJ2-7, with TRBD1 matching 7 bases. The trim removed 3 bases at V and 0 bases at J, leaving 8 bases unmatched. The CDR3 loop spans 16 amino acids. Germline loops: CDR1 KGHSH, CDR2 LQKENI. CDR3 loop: CASSPLGSGGSYEQYF. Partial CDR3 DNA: TGTGCCAGCTCACCCCTGGGGTCAGGGGGCTCCTACGAG.